These T cell receptor beta chains were read from a single sample in a study of monozygotic twins with inflammatory bowel disease. TCRdb re-called the 5' RACE reads and gives one entry per CDR3 protein, without DNA. This sample contains about 160,000 distinct CDR3 sequences. Sequencing was done on a sample of blood. These TCRs come from a human donor with ulcerative colitis or Crohn's disease, or a healthy co-twin of an affected twin (not recorded which). CDR3s include the opening cysteine and the closing phenylalanine or tryptophan.

>TRBV25-1|17|TRBJ1-5
CASTRVRRHRENQPQHF
>TRBV28|17|TRBJ2-2
CASSGGLGPANTGELFF
>TRBV28|14|TRBJ1-6
CASSLARNNSPLHF
>TRBV3-1|15|TRBJ2-5
CASSQTASGGETQYF
>TRBV28|15|TRBJ1-2
CASSLLGNHLYGYTF
>TRBV7-2|14|TRBJ1-5
CASSLTGSGQPQHF
>TRBV7-6|17|TRBJ2-3
CASSLAASGGGTDTQYF
>TRBV7-8|14|TRBJ1-5
CASSLNRVGQPQHF
>TRBV4-3|15|TRBJ1-5
CASSQGRGFNQPQHF
>TRBV7-8|13|TRBJ2-7
CASSSNAGGEQYF
>TRBV28|13|TRBJ1-6
CASQGGSDSPLHF
>TRBV19|12|TRBJ1-1
CASTRTGLGAFF
>TRBV6-2/TRBV6-3|19|TRBJ2-2
CASSYSTLAGALNTGELFF
>TRBV10-3|15|TRBJ2-2
CAISRQGPNTGELFF
>TRBV9|15|TRBJ1-3
CASSTDTSSGNTIYF
>TRBV18|17|TRBJ2-4
CASSPPGRTLAKNIQYF